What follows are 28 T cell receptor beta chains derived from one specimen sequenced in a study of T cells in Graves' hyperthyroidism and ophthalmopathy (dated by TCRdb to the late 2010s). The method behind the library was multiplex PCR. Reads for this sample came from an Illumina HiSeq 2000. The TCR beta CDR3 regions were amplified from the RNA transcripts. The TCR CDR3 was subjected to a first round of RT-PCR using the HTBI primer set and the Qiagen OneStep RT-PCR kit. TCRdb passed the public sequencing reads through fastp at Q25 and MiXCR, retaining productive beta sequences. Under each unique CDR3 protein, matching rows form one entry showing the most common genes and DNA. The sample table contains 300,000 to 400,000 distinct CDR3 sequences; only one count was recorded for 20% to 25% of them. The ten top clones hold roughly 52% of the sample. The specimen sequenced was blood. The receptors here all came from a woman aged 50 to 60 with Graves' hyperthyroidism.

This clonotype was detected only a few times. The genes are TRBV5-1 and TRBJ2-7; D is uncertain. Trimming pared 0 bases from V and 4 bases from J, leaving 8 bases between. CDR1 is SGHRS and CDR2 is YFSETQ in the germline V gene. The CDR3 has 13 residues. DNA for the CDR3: TGCGCCAGCAGCTTGGAGACCCCATACGAGCAGTACTTC. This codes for CASSLETPYEQYF.

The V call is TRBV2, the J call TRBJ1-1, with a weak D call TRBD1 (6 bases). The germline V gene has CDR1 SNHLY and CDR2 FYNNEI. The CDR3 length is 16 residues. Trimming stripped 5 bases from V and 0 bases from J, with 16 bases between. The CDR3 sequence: CASSPTLDRLNTEAFF. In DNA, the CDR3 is TGTGCCAGCAGTCCTACCCTCGACAGGCTGAACACTGAAGCTTTCTTT.

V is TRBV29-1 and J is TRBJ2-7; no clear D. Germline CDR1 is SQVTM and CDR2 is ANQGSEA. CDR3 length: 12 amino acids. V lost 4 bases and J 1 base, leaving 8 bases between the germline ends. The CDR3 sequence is CSVGKESYEQYF. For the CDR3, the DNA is TGCAGCGTTGGGAAAGAGTCCTACGAGCAGTACTTC.

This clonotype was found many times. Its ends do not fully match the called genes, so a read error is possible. CDR3 coding DNA: TGTGCCACCAGTACGGGGACTAACTATGGCTACACCTTC. This sequence encodes CATSTGTNYGYTF. The chain uses TRBV12-3 or TRBV12-4 and TRBJ1-2, with unresolved D. The CDR3 consists of 13 residues.

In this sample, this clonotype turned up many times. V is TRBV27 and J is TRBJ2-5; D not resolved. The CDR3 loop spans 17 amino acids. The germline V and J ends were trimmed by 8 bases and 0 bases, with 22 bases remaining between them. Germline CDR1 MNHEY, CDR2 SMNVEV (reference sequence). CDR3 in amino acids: CASGYPQIGQDQETQYF. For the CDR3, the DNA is TGTGCCAGCGGATACCCCCAAATAGGGCAGGACCAAGAGACCCAGTACTTC.

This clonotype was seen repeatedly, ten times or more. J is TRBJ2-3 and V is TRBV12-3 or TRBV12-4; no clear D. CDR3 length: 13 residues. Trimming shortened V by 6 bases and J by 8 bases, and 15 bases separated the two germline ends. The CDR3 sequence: CASSFPPSSTQYF. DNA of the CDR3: TGTGCCAGCAGCTTCCCCCCTTCAAGTACGCAGTATTTT.

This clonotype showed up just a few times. CDR3 sequence: CASSPGYSAFF. The CDR3 DNA reads TGTGCCAGCAGTCCAGGGTATTCGGCTTTCTTT. The chain has TRBV5-8 and TRBJ1-1; D may be TRBD1 (5 bases). This CDR3 has 11 residues. The germline V and J ends were trimmed by 5 bases and 11 bases, with 13 bases remaining between them. The germline V gene has CDR1 SGHTS and CDR2 YDEGEE.

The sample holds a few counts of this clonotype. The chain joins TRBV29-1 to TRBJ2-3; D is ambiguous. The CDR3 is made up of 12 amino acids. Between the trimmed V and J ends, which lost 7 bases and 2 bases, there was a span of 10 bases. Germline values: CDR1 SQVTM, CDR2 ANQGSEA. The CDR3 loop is CSARYNTDTQYF. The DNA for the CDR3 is TGCAGCGCCCGATATAACACAGATACGCAGTATTTT.

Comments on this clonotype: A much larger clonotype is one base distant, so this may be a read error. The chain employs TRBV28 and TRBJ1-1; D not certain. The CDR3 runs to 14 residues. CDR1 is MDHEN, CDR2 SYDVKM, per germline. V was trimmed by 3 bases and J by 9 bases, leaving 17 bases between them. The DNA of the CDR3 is TGTGCCAGCAGTTTTCGTAGGAATCCTGCTAAAGCTTTCTTT. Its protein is CASSFRRNPAKAFF.

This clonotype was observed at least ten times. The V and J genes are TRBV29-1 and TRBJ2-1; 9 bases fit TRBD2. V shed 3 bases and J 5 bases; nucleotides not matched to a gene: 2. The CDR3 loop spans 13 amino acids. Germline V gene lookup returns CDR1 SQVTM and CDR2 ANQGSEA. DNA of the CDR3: TGCAGCGTTGAGGGGACTAGCCACAATGAGCAGTTCTTC. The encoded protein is CSVEGTSHNEQFF.

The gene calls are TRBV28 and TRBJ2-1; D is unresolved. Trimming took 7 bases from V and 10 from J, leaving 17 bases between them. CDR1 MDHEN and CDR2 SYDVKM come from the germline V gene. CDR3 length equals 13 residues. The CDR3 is CASISFPATEQFF. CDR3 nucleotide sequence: TGTGCCAGCATCTCCTTCCCTGCAACCGAGCAGTTCTTC. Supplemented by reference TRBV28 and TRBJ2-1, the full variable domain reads DVKVTQSSRYLVKRTGEKVFLECVQDMDHENMFWYRQDPGLGLRLIYFSYDVKMKEKGDIPEGYSVSREKKERFSLILESASTNQTSMYLCASISFPATEQFFGPGTRLTVL.

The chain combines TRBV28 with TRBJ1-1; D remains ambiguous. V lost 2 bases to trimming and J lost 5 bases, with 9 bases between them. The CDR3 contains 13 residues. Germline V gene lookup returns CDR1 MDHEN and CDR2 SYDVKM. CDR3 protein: CASSLVVGTEAFF. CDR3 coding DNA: TGTGCCAGCAGTTTAGTGGTTGGGACTGAAGCTTTCTTT. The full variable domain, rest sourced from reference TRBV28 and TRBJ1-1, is DVKVTQSSRYLVKRTGEKVFLECVQDMDHENMFWYRQDPGLGLRLIYFSYDVKMKEKGDIPEGYSVSREKKERFSLILESASTNQTSMYLCASSLVVGTEAFFGQGTRLTVV.

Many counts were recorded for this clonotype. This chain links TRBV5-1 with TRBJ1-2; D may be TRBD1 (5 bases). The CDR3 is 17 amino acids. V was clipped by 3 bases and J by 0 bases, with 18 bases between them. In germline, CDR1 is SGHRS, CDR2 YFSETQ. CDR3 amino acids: CASSYSRATNTNYGYTF. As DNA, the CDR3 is TGCGCCAGCAGCTATTCCAGGGCGACTAATACTAACTATGGCTACACCTTC.

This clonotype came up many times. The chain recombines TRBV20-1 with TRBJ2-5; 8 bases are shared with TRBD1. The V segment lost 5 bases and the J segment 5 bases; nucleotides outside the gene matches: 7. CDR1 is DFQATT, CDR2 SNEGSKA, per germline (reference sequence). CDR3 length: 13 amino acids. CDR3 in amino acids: CSAVGRGLETQYF. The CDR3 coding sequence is TGCAGTGCTGTGGGCAGGGGGCTTGAGACCCAGTACTTC.

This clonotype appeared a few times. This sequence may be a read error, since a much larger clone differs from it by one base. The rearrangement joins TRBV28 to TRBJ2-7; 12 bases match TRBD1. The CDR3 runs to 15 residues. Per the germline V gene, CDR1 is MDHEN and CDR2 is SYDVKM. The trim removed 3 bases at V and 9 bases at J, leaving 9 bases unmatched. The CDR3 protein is CASSLSGTGGRGQYF. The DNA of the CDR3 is TGTGCCAGCAGTTTGTCCGGGACAGGGGGCAGAGGGCAGTACTTC.

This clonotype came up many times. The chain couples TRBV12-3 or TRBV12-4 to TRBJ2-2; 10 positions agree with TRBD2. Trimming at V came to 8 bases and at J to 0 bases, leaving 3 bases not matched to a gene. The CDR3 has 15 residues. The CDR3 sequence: CASDSGRTNTGELFF. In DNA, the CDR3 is TGTGCCAGCGATAGCGGGAGGACGAACACCGGGGAGCTGTTTTTT.

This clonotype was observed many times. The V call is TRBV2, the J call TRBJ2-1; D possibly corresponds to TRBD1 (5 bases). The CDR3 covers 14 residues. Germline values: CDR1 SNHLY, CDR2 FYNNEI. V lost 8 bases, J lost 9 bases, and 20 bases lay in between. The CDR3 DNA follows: TGTGCCAGCGCTGCTTTCACAGGTAACACTGAGCAGTTCTTC. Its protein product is CASAAFTGNTEQFF.

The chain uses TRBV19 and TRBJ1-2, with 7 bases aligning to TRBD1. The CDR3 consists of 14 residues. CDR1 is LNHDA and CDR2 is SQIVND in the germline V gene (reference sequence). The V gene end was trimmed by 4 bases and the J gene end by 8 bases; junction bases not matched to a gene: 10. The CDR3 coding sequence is TGTGCCAGTAGTACGACAGGGAGAGCAATGGGCTACACCTTC. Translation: CASSTTGRAMGYTF.

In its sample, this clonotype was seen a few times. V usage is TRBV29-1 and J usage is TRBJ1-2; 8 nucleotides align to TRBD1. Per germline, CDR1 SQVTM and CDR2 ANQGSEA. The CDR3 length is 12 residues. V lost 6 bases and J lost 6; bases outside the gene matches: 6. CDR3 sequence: CSVTDRAHGYTF. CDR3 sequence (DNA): TGCAGCGTAACGGACAGGGCTCATGGCTACACCTTC.

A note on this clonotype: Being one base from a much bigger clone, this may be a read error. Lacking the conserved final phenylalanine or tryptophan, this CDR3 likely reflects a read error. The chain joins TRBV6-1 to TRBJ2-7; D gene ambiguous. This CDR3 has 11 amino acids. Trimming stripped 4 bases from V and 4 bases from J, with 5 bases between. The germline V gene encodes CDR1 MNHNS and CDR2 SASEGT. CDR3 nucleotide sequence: TGTGCCAGCAGTGCCTTTTACGAGCAGTACCTC. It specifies CASSAFYEQYL.

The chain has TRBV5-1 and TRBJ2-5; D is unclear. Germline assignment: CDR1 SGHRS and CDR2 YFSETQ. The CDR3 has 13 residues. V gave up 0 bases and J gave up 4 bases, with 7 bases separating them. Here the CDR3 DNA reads TGCGCCAGCAGCTTGGGGGTGTCAGAGACCCAGTACTTC. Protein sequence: CASSLGVSETQYF.

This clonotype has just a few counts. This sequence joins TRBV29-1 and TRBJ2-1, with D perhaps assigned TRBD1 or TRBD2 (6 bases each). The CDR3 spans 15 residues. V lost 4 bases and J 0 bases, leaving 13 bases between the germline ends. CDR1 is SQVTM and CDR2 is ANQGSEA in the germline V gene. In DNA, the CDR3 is TGCAGCGTTGGGGGGGCCCCGAGCTCCTACAATGAGCAGTTCTTC. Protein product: CSVGGAPSSYNEQFF.

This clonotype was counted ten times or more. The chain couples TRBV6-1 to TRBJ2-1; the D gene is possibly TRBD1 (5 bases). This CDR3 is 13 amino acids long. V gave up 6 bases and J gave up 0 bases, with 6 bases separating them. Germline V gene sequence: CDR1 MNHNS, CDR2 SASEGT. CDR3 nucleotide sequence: TGTGCCAGCAGACAGGACTCCTACAATGAGCAGTTCTTC. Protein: CASRQDSYNEQFF.

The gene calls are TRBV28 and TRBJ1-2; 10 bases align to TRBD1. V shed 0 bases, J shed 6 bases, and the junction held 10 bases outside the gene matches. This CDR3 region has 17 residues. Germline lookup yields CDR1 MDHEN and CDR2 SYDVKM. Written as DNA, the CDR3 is TGTGCCAGCAGTTTATGGGGCGGGACAGGGGCACCCAATGGCTACACCTTC. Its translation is CASSLWGGTGAPNGYTF.

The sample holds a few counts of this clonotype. CDR3 DNA sequence: TGCAGTGGAAGACTGAGCGGGGGGGGTGGTACAGATACGCAGTATTTT. Residues: CSGRLSGGGGTDTQYF. The chain links TRBV20-1 to TRBJ2-3; 10 bases line up with TRBD2. Germline CDR1 DFQATT, CDR2 SNEGSKA (reference sequence). J was trimmed by 3 bases and V by 7 bases; bases with no gene match: 13. This CDR3 is 16 amino acids long.

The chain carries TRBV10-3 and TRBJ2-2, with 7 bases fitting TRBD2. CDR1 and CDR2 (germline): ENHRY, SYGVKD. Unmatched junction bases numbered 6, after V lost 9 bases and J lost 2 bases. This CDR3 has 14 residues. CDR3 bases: TGTGCCATGGGGAGGGATAGCAACACCGGGGAGCTGTTTTTT. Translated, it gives CAMGRDSNTGELFF.

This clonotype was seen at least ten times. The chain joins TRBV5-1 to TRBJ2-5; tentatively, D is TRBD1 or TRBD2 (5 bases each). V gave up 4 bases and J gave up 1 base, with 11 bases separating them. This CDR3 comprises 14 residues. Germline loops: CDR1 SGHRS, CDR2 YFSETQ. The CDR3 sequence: CASSPGTIQETQYF. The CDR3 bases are TGCGCCAGCAGCCCCGGGACCATCCAAGAGACCCAGTACTTC.

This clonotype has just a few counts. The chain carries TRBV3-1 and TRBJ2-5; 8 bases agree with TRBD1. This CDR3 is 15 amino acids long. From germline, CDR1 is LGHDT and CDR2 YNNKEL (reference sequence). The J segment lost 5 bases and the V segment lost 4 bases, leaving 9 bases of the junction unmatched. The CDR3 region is CASSPAGQVFETQYF. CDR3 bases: TGTGCCAGCAGCCCCGCGGGACAGGTCTTTGAGACCCAGTACTTC.